Included here is one T cell receptor (beta chain) sequence, with context. TCRdb re-derived calls from the RT-PCR reads in MiXCR, one entry per CDR3 protein. The table lists about 680,000 distinct CDR3 sequences, approximately 14% of them singletons. This clonotype originated in a female donor in good health, serving as a healthy control. Sequences were obtained from memory CD4+ T cells from blood.

The CDR3 protein is CASSEDPGRWASYNEQFF. The CDR3 DNA reads as TGTGCCAGCAGTGAGGACCCGGGGAGATGGGCCTCCTACAATGAGCAGTTCTTC. The rearrangement joins TRBV6-1 to TRBJ2-1, with TRBD2 as a possible D gene (5 bases). Trimming removed 3 bases from V and 0 bases from J, with 18 bases in between. The CDR3 has 18 residues. The germline V gene encodes CDR1 MNHNS and CDR2 SASEGT.